These 19 T cell receptor beta chains were all obtained from the same sample, sequenced in a study of T cells after yellow fever vaccination. TCRdb used MiXCR to reprocess the 5' RACE reads, holding one entry per CDR3 protein. The sample holds hundreds of thousands of distinct CDR3 sequences, under 25% seen once. The specimen was PBMCs, collected 15 days after the yellow fever booster vaccination. The receptor set was obtained from a man aged 25-45 years who received the YFV17D yellow fever vaccine.

This clonotype was counted between two and nine times. The V call is TRBV5-1, the J call TRBJ2-5; possible D gene TRBD1, 6 bases. The CDR3 covers 14 residues. Trimming cost V 7 bases and J 5 bases, with 18 bases left between them. Germline CDR1 and CDR2: SGHRS and YFSETQ. The CDR3 bases are TGCGCCAGCGCAGACACGGACAGTTGGGAGACCCAGTACTTC. This encodes CASADTDSWETQYF.

The chain has TRBV4-3 and TRBJ1-5; D not resolved. The CDR3 runs to 14 residues. Germline V gives CDR1 LGHNA, CDR2 YSLEER. The V gene lost 0 bases and the J gene lost 7 bases, with 10 bases spanning the gap. The CDR3 region is CASSQEWSLQPQHF. The DNA of the CDR3 is TGCGCCAGCAGCCAAGAATGGAGCTTACAGCCCCAGCATTTT.

V usage is TRBV7-6 and J usage is TRBJ2-1; D is ambiguous. Germline CDR1 is SGHVS and CDR2 is FNYEAQ. Between the trimmed V and J ends, which lost 3 bases and 1 base, there was a span of 7 bases. The CDR3 covers 14 residues. CDR3 protein: CASSFGISYNEQFF. The CDR3 DNA follows: TGTGCCAGCAGCTTTGGTATTTCCTACAATGAGCAGTTCTTC.

This clonotype has a handful of counts. The rearrangement uses TRBV20-1 and TRBJ1-1, with D possibly matching TRBD1 (5 bases). This CDR3 has 12 residues. Trimming left V 1 base short and J 8 bases short, with 11 bases between. CDR1 is DFQATT and CDR2 is SNEGSKA in the germline V gene (reference sequence). The CDR3 protein is CSARGGGFEAFF. The DNA for the CDR3 is TGCAGTGCTAGAGGGGGGGGGTTCGAAGCTTTCTTT.

The CDR3 is CSVAQGGDSTDTQYF. Here the CDR3 DNA reads TGCAGCGTTGCACAGGGGGGGGATAGCACAGATACGCAGTATTTT. The V call is TRBV29-1, the J call TRBJ2-3; D perhaps matches TRBD1 (8 bases). V dropped 4 bases and J dropped 0 bases, with 14 bases sitting between them. Germline lookup yields CDR1 SQVTM and CDR2 ANQGSEA. The CDR3 runs to 15 residues.

The chain couples TRBV20-1 to TRBJ2-7; 9 nucleotides line up with TRBD2. The CDR3 consists of 13 residues. In germline, CDR1 is DFQATT, CDR2 SNEGSKA (reference sequence). V lost 6 bases, J lost 2 bases, and 5 bases stayed unmatched. CDR3 residues: CSAPGLATYEQYF. The CDR3 DNA is TGCAGTGCCCCGGGACTAGCTACCTACGAGCAGTACTTC.

This clonotype was recorded a few times. J is TRBJ2-2 and V is TRBV7-2; 9 bases are a match to TRBD2. The CDR3 runs 21 residues. The V segment lost 0 bases and the J segment 4 bases; nucleotides outside the gene matches: 18. Germline values: CDR1 SGHTA, CDR2 FQGNSA. The CDR3 DNA reads as TGTGCCAGCAGCTTAGCCTCCCTACTAGCGGGCCTACCTTTGGGCACCGGGGAGCTGTTTTTT. The encoded protein is CASSLASLLAGLPLGTGELFF.

V is TRBV11-2 and J is TRBJ2-7; 13 bases line up with TRBD2. The CDR3 contains 18 residues. Germline loops: CDR1 SGHAT, CDR2 FQNNGV. J lost 2 bases, V lost 3 bases, and 10 bases had no gene match. CDR3 amino acids: CASSFTTSGGRFAYEQYF. DNA for the CDR3: TGTGCCAGCAGCTTCACGACTAGCGGGGGGAGGTTTGCCTACGAGCAGTACTTC.

This clonotype turned up a few times. J is TRBJ2-5 and V is TRBV5-1, with 7 positions matching TRBD1. V was pared by 0 bases and J by 0 bases, with 8 bases of the junction left unmatched. The CDR3 loop spans 17 amino acids. From germline, CDR1 is SGHRS and CDR2 YFSETQ. CDR3 in DNA: TGCGCCAGCAGCTTGGATGGGACAGCGCATTACCAAGAGACCCAGTACTTC. It encodes CASSLDGTAHYQETQYF.

This clonotype appeared a few times. The chain couples TRBV6-2 or TRBV6-3 to TRBJ2-1; 7 nucleotides agree with TRBD2. Trimming cost V 8 bases and J 5 bases; bases outside gene matches: 15. This CDR3 is built from 16 residues. The V gene's germline CDR1 is MNHEY and CDR2 SVGEGT. CDR3 DNA: TGTGCCAGCTCTCGACCCCGCTGGGAGGGACACAATGAGCAGTTCTTC. This encodes CASSRPRWEGHNEQFF.

The V gene is TRBV24-1, the J gene TRBJ2-2, with D unclear. Trimming took off 5 bases at V and 7 bases at J, with 13 bases between the two ends. Looked up from germline, CDR1 is KGHDR and CDR2 is SFDVKD. The CDR3 is made up of 14 amino acids. CDR3 coding DNA: TGTGCCACCAGTGGCCAGGTCTCGGGCGGGGAGCTGTTTTTT. Its translation: CATSGQVSGGELFF.

The chain recombines TRBV30 with TRBJ2-7; no reliable D call. This CDR3 region has 12 residues. Looked up from germline, CDR1 is GTSNPN and CDR2 is SVGIG (reference sequence). Trimming cost V 3 bases and J 2 bases, with 8 bases left between them. Here the CDR3 reads CAWRVTTYEQYF. CDR3 bases: TGTGCCTGGAGGGTCACGACCTACGAGCAGTACTTC.

The J gene is TRBJ2-6, the V gene TRBV4-3; 12 bases align to TRBD2. Trimming at V came to 3 bases and at J to 1 base, leaving 4 bases not matched to a gene. The germline gives CDR1 LGHNA, CDR2 YSLEER. This CDR3 is 18 amino acids long. The CDR3 DNA is TGCGCCAGCAGCCACCGACTAGCGGGAGTGTCTGGGGCCAACGTCCTGACTTTC. Encoded protein: CASSHRLAGVSGANVLTF.

In its sample, this clonotype was seen a few times. This chain uses TRBV7-2 with TRBJ2-5; 11 bases agree with TRBD2. The CDR3 runs 16 residues. The V and J ends lost 1 base and 4 bases, in that order; junction bases with no gene match: 5. CDR1 is SGHTA, CDR2 FQGNSA, per germline. The DNA of the CDR3 is TGTGCCAGCAGCTTAGGCTTTGGACTAGCGGGAGAGACCCAGTACTTC. It codes for CASSLGFGLAGETQYF.

The chain uses TRBV20-1 and TRBJ2-5; D is uncertain. V was shortened by 3 bases and J by 1 base, with 12 bases between the two germline ends. Germline V gene data show CDR1 as DFQATT and CDR2 as SNEGSKA (reference sequence). This CDR3 contains 14 residues. The CDR3 DNA sequence: TGCAGTGCTAGCGATATGGCGACCCAAGAGACCCAGTACTTC. It specifies CSASDMATQETQYF.

V is TRBV20-1 and J is TRBJ2-3, with unresolved D. Germline V gene lookup returns CDR1 DFQATT and CDR2 SNEGSKA (reference sequence). The V and J ends lost 8 bases and 4 bases respectively, with 7 bases between them. The CDR3 totals 10 residues. CDR3 DNA sequence: TGCAGTCCCCGGTCAGATACGCAGTATTTT. Translating it yields CSPRSDTQYF.

This clonotype was recorded a few times. The junction does not match germline at one end; this may be a read error. The V call is TRBV15, the J call TRBJ2-7; the match to TRBD2 covers 11 bases. In germline, CDR1 is LNHNV, CDR2 YYDKDF (reference sequence). The CDR3 consists of 13 residues. DNA for the CDR3: TGTGCCACCAGCAGGACTAAACTAGCGGGAGCTATCTTC. Its protein is CATSRTKLAGAIF.

The chain links TRBV7-2 to TRBJ2-7, with D maybe TRBD2 (5 bases). The germline V gene encodes CDR1 SGHTA and CDR2 FQGNSA. The V and J ends lost 1 base and 3 bases respectively, with 7 bases between them. The CDR3 runs to 13 residues. In DNA form, the CDR3 reads TGTGCCAGCAGCTTAGATGAGGGCTACGAGCAGTACTTC. Its protein is CASSLDEGYEQYF.

This clonotype showed up just a few times. The J gene is TRBJ2-7, the V gene TRBV27; perhaps TRBD1 as D (5 bases). V gave up 2 bases and J gave up 3 bases, with 11 bases separating them. Germline V gives CDR1 MNHEY, CDR2 SMNVEV (reference sequence). The CDR3 is 14 residues long. The CDR3, as DNA: TGTGCCAGCAGTTTAGGAACAGGCGTCTACGAGCAGTACTTC. The encoded protein is CASSLGTGVYEQYF.